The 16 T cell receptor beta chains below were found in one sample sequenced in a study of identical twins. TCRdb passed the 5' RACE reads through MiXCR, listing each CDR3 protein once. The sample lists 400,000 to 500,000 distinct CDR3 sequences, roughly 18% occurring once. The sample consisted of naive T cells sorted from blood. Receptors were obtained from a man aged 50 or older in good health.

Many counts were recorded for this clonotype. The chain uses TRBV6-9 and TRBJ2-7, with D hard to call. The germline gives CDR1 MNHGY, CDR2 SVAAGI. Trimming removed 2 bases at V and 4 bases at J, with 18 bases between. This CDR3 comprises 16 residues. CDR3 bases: TGTGCCAGCAGTTATAAAATCGGCCAGGAGAAATACGAGCAGTACTTC. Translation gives CASSYKIGQEKYEQYF.

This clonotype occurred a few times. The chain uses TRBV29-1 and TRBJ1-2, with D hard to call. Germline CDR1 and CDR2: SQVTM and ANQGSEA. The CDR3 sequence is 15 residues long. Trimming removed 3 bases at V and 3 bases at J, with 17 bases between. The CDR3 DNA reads TGCAGCGTTGATCCGTTATCGGGAATGGACTATGGCTACACCTTC. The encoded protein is CSVDPLSGMDYGYTF.

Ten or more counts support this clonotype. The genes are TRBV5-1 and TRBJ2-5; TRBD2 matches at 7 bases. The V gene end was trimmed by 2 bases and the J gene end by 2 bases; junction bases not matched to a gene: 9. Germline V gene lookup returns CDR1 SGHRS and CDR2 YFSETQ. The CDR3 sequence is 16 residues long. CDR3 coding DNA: TGCGCCAGCAGCTTTCCTCTCGGGACTACACAAGAGACCCAGTACTTC. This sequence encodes CASSFPLGTTQETQYF. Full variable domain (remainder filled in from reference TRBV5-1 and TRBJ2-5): KAGVTQTPRYLIKTRGQQVTLSCSPISGHRSVSWYQQTPGQGLQFLFEYFSETQRNKGNFPGRFSGRQFSNSRSEMNVSTLELGDSALYLCASSFPLGTTQETQYFGPGTRLLVL.

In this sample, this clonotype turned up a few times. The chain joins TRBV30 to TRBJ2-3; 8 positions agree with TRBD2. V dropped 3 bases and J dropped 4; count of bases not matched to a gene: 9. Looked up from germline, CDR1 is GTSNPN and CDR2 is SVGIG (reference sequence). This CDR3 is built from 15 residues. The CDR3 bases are TGTGCCTGGAGGCTAGCGGGTGCAGGGCCAGATACGCAGTATTTT. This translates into CAWRLAGAGPDTQYF.

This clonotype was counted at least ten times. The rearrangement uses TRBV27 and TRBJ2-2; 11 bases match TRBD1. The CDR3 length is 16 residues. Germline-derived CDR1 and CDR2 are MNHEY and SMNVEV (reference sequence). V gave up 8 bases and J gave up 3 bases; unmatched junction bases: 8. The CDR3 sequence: CASRNRDRGYTGELFF. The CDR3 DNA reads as TGTGCCAGCCGGAACCGGGACAGGGGGTACACCGGGGAGCTGTTTTTT.

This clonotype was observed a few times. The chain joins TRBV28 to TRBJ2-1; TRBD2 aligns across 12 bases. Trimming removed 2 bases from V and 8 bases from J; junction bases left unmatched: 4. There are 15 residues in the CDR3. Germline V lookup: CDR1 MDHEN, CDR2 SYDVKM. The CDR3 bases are TGTGCCAGCAGTTTAATACTAGCGGGAGGAGATGAGCAGTTCTTC. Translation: CASSLILAGGDEQFF.

The CDR3 DNA sequence: TGTGCCAGCAGCCAAGTACGAGTGGCCAGTGTGAACACTGAAGCTTTCTTT. Translating gives CASSQVRVASVNTEAFF. V is TRBV3-1 and J is TRBJ1-1; D not certain. The CDR3 runs to 17 residues. The germline V gene encodes CDR1 LGHDT and CDR2 YNNKEL (reference sequence). V was trimmed by 1 base and J by 0 bases, leaving 15 bases between them.

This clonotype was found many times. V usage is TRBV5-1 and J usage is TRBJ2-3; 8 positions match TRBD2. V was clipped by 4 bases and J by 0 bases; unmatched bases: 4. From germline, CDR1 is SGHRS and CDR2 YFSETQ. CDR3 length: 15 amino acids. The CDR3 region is CASSEQRGSTDTQYF. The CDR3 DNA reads TGCGCCAGCAGCGAACAGCGGGGGAGCACAGATACGCAGTATTTT.

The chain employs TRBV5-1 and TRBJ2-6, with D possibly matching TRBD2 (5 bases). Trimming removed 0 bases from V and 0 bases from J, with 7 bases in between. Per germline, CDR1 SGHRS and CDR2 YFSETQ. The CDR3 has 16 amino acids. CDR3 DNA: TGCGCCAGCAGCTTGGGTGGGAGCTCTGGGGCCAACGTCCTGACTTTC. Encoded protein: CASSLGGSSGANVLTF.

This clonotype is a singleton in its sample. CDR3 sequence (DNA): TGCAGTGCTAGAGTGACAGGGGGGGATACGCAGTATTTT. Its translation: CSARVTGGDTQYF. The chain combines TRBV20-1 with TRBJ2-3; 9 nucleotides agree with TRBD1. Germline V gene lookup returns CDR1 DFQATT and CDR2 SNEGSKA (reference sequence). The CDR3 sequence is 13 residues long. V gave up 1 base and J gave up 6 bases; unmatched junction bases: 2.

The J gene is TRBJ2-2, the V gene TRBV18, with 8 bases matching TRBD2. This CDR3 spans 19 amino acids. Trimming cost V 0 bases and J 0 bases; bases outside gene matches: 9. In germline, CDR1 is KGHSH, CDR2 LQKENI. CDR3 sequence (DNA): TGTGCCAGCTCACCACCCCGGGAGGGGACTCTAGCGAACACCGGGGAGCTGTTTTTT. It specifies CASSPPREGTLANTGELFF.

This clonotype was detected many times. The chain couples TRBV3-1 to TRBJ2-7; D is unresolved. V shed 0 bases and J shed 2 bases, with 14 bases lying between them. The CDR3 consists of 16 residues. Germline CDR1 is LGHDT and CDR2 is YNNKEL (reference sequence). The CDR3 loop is CASSQDKKGSPYEQYF. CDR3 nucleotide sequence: TGTGCCAGCAGCCAAGATAAAAAGGGCAGTCCCTACGAGCAGTACTTC.

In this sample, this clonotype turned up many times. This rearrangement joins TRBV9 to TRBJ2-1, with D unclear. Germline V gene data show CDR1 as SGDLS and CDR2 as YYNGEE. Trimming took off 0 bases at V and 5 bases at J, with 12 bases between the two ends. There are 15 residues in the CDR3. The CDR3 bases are TGTGCCAGCAGCGTAGGCTCAGGTCCAAACAATGAGCAGTTCTTC. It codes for CASSVGSGPNNEQFF.

The CDR3 spells CSATSGRKNNEQFF. CDR3 DNA sequence: TGCAGTGCGACTAGCGGGAGAAAGAACAATGAGCAGTTCTTC. The rearrangement joins TRBV20-1 to TRBJ2-1, with TRBD2 matching over 12 bases. The V and J ends lost 6 bases and 5 bases, in that order; junction bases with no gene match: 5. The CDR3 extends over 14 amino acids. In germline, CDR1 is DFQATT, CDR2 SNEGSKA (reference sequence).

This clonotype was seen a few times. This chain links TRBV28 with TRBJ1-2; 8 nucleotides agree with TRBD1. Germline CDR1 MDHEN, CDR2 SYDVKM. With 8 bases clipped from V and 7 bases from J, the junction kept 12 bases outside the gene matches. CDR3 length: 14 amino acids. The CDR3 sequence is CASGSMTGAFGYTF. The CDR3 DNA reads TGTGCCAGCGGATCAATGACAGGGGCTTTTGGCTACACCTTC.

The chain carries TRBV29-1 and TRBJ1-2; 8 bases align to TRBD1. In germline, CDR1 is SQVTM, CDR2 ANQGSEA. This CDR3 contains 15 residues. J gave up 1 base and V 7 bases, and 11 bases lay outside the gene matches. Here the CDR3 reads CSAIDRDRLNYGYTF. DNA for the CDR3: TGCAGCGCTATAGACCGGGACAGGCTTAACTATGGCTACACCTTC.